This passage covers 13 T cell receptor beta chains from one sample sequenced in a study of shared clonotypes between healthy human individuals. Naive CD8 cells, CD45RO-negative and positively selected for CCR7, excluded terminally differentiated effector memory CD45RA+ cells. This table comes from immunoSEQ multiplex PCR, and its TCRdb copy is limited to in-frame clones, with some not included. This sample carries some 2 million clones, 85% to 95% of them seen once, and the ten largest clones take 1% to 1.3%. Material for sequencing was naive CD8+ T cells sorted from blood. The receptors originated from a man between 18 and 35 years old in good health.

CDR3 sequence reads: CASSLDGQREKIYNEQFF. For the CDR3, the DNA is TGTGCCAGCAGCTTAGACGGTCAGCGAGAAAAGATCTACAATGAGCAGTTCTTC. V usage is TRBV7-9 and J usage is TRBJ2-1; D remains ambiguous. This CDR3 comprises 18 residues. Per the germline V gene, CDR1 is SEHNR and CDR2 is FQNEAQ (reference sequence). Trimming removed 1 base at V and 3 bases at J, with 19 bases between.

This chain links TRBV25-1 with TRBJ2-5, with a weak D call TRBD2 (5 bases). This CDR3 region has 11 residues. Deletions cut 4 bases from V and 11 bases from J, with 11 bases between. The V gene's germline CDR1 is MGHDK and CDR2 SYGVNS. The CDR3, as DNA: TGTGCCAGCAGTGTAATGAGGGAGCAGTACTTC. Its translation is CASSVMREQYF.

The chain is built from TRBV4-2 and TRBJ2-5; maybe TRBD2 (5 bases). V was cut by 1 base and J by 3 bases, with 12 bases left in between. The CDR3 sequence is 15 residues long. The germline V gene encodes CDR1 LGHNA and CDR2 YNFKEQ. The CDR3 DNA reads TGTGCCAGCAGCCAAGTTCATGCCGGGGAAGAGACCCAGTACTTC. Translating gives CASSQVHAGEETQYF.

The genes are TRBV7-2 and TRBJ1-2; weak D call: TRBD1 (5 bases). CDR3 length: 14 amino acids. V shed 7 bases and J shed 8 bases, with 20 bases lying between them. Germline CDR1 is SGHTA and CDR2 is FQGNSA. The CDR3 coding sequence is TGTGCCAGCACCCTCTACGAGGGGATAGAGGGCTACACCTTC. Protein product: CASTLYEGIEGYTF.

The chain uses TRBV19 and TRBJ2-7; D is uncertain. Trimming took 3 bases from V and 3 from J, leaving 12 bases between them. Germline loops: CDR1 LNHDA, CDR2 SQIVND (reference sequence). The CDR3 spans 14 residues. The CDR3 spells CASSMGYQDYEQYF. CDR3 nucleotide sequence: TGTGCCAGTAGTATGGGGTACCAGGACTACGAGCAGTACTTC.

The chain employs TRBV5-1 and TRBJ2-1; D is unclear. V was pared by 0 bases and J by 1 base, with 8 bases between. CDR1 is SGHRS and CDR2 is YFSETQ in the germline V gene. The CDR3 length is 15 residues. The CDR3 nucleotides read TGCGCCAGCAGCTTGGATTGGGGTTCCTACAATGAGCAGTTCTTC. Translation gives CASSLDWGSYNEQFF.

A remark on this clone: Within the sample, other DNA sequences also encode this same CDR3. The chain combines TRBV7-9 with TRBJ2-3; the D is unclear. Germline CDR1 is SEHNR and CDR2 is FQNEAQ (reference sequence). The CDR3 has 12 amino acids. Deletions cut 5 bases from V and 6 bases from J, with 9 bases between. The CDR3 reads CASSPRLDTQYF. The CDR3 nucleotides read TGTGCCAGCAGCCCCCGCCTCGATACGCAGTATTTT.

The V gene is TRBV10-3, the J gene TRBJ2-2; 8 bases line up with TRBD2. CDR3 length: 18 residues. J gave up 4 bases and V 6 bases, and 16 bases lay outside the gene matches. Germline values: CDR1 ENHRY, CDR2 SYGVKD. CDR3 loop: CAISTSARTSSPTGELFF. Here the CDR3 DNA reads TGTGCCATCAGCACTTCGGCCCGGACTAGCAGTCCCACCGGGGAGCTGTTTTTT.

The chain has TRBV27 and TRBJ2-2; 9 bases map to TRBD1. The length of the CDR3 is 15 residues. The germline CDR1 and CDR2 sequences are MNHEY and SMNVEV (reference sequence). V shed 6 bases, J shed 5 bases, and the junction held 7 bases outside the gene matches. CDR3 amino acids: CASSEGQGWTGELFF. The CDR3 nucleotides read TGTGCCAGCAGCGAGGGACAGGGTTGGACCGGGGAGCTGTTTTTT.

The chain couples TRBV6-6 to TRBJ2-7; 8 nucleotides agree with TRBD1. Germline V CDR1 and CDR2: MNHNY, SVGAGI (reference sequence). CDR3 size: 14 residues. Germline trimming cut 6 bases from V and 3 bases from J; bases unmatched to any gene: 7. CDR3 DNA sequence: TGTGCCAGCAGCCTCGACAGGGGCTACTACGAGCAGTACTTC. It translates to CASSLDRGYYEQYF.

The chain carries TRBV7-9 and TRBJ1-4; D gene unclear. With 5 bases removed from V and 4 bases from J, the gap between germline ends came to 14 bases. The V gene's germline CDR1 is SEHNR and CDR2 FQNEAQ (reference sequence). This CDR3 is 15 amino acids long. CDR3 amino acids: CASSPSEAHNEKLFF. Written as DNA, the CDR3 is TGTGCCAGCAGCCCTTCAGAGGCGCATAATGAAAAACTGTTTTTT.

The CDR3 reads CASSSTERPTYEQYF. The CDR3 bases are TGTGCCAGCAGCTCGACGGAGAGACCAACCTACGAGCAGTACTTC. The V call is TRBV9, the J call TRBJ2-7; D not certain. The CDR3 contains 15 residues. V lost 4 bases and J 2 bases, leaving 16 bases between the germline ends. Germline V gene data show CDR1 as SGDLS and CDR2 as YYNGEE. The variable domain in full, completed from reference TRBV9 and TRBJ2-7, reads DSGVTQTPKHLITATGQRVTLRCSPRSGDLSVYWYQQSLDQGLQFLIQYYNGEERAKGNILERFSAQQFPDLHSELNLSSLELGDSALYFCASSSTERPTYEQYFGPGTRLTVT.

The J gene is TRBJ2-7, the V gene TRBV4-1; D is undetermined. This CDR3 is 14 amino acids long. V was trimmed by 3 bases and J by 2 bases, leaving 11 bases between them. CDR1 and CDR2 (germline): MGHRA, YSYEKL. The CDR3 DNA reads TGCGCCAGCAGCCAGTCGGGCCCTCCCTACGAGCAGTACTTC. Encoded protein: CASSQSGPPYEQYF.